A single sample gave rise to the 20 T cell receptor beta chains below, sequenced in a study of human CD8 memory T cell subsets. Researchers made TCR beta libraries via UMI-labeled 5' RACE. Following a re-call of the 5' RACE reads, TCRdb has one entry per CDR3 protein and lacks DNA. Its table records about 11,000 distinct CDR3 sequences. Sequenced: CD8+ stem-like memory T cells (TSCM and TCM) sorted from PBMCs. As to subset: stem-like memory CD8 T cells (TSTEM), CCR7+ PD-1- TIGIT-. These receptors originate from a human donor in good health.

The CDR3 here is CATGQGSSGNTIYF. The rearrangement links TRBV15 to TRBJ1-3. This CDR3 contains 14 residues. Germline loops: CDR1 LNHNV, CDR2 YYDKDF (reference sequence). Supplemented by reference TRBV15 and TRBJ1-3, the full variable domain reads DAMVIQNPRYQVTQFGKPVTLSCSQTLNHNVMYWYQQKSSQAPKLLFHYYDKDFNNEADTPDNFQSRRPNTSFCFLDIRSPGLGDTAMYLCATGQGSSGNTIYFGEGSWLTVV.

This chain connects TRBV7-9 to TRBJ2-2; TCRdb's D call, TRBD1, is unchecked because there is no DNA. Per germline, CDR1 SEHNR and CDR2 FQNEAQ (reference sequence). The CDR3 has 15 amino acids. This chain's CDR3 is CASSLAGGYTGELFF.

The CDR3 protein is CASSKSVETQYF. The J gene is TRBJ2-5, the V gene TRBV12-3 or TRBV12-4. The CDR3 loop spans 12 amino acids.

The chain joins TRBV29-1 to TRBJ2-7; TCRdb calls TRBD1, which cannot be checked without DNA. The CDR3 covers 16 residues. Germline V gene sequence: CDR1 SQVTM, CDR2 ANQGSEA. This CDR3 is CSVEEDQGATLYEQYF.

The chain has TRBV7-2 and TRBJ1-1. CDR1 and CDR2 from the germline V gene are SGHTA and FQGNSA. The CDR3 extends over 11 amino acids. The CDR3 sequence: CASTQGLGAFF.

V usage is TRBV5-1 and J usage is TRBJ2-7; absent DNA, TCRdb's TRBD2 call cannot be checked. Germline V lookup: CDR1 SGHRS, CDR2 YFSETQ. The CDR3 length is 15 residues. The CDR3 sequence is CASSLAGPVLDEQYF.

The chain carries TRBV13 and TRBJ1-1; TCRdb designates TRBD1, a call that cannot be tested without DNA. Germline CDR1 PRHDT, CDR2 FYEKMQ (reference sequence). The CDR3 length is 16 residues. CDR3 protein: CASSLVPGGINTEAFF.

This clonotype is called medium-sized based on its frequency. The chain recombines TRBV14 with TRBJ2-7; TCRdb proposes TRBD2, but this gene call is untestable without DNA. CDR3 length: 15 residues. Germline CDR1 SGHDN, CDR2 FVKESK. The CDR3 is CASSQDPGRNYEQYF.

This chain links TRBV5-5 with TRBJ2-3. Germline V gene sequence: CDR1 SGHKS, CDR2 YYEKEE (reference sequence). The CDR3 is 12 residues long. This CDR3 reads CASSLGLDTQYF.

J is TRBJ1-2 and V is TRBV7-9; TCRdb designates TRBD1, a call that cannot be tested without DNA. This CDR3 region has 14 residues. Germline values: CDR1 SEHNR, CDR2 FQNEAQ (reference sequence). The CDR3 sequence: CASSYVDSIDGYTF. Drawing the rest from reference TRBV7-9 and TRBJ1-2, the complete variable domain is DTGVSQNPRHKITKRGQNVTFRCDPISEHNRLYWYRQTLGQGPEFLTYFQNEAQLEKSRLLSDRFSAERPKGSFSTLEIQRTEQGDSAMYLCASSYVDSIDGYTFGSGTRLTVV.

CDR3 sequence: CASSQSSGTGVASKTQYF. This chain connects TRBV14 to TRBJ2-5; TCRdb names TRBD1, which stays unverified in the absence of DNA. This CDR3 region has 18 residues. CDR1 and CDR2 (germline): SGHDN, FVKESK.

This rearrangement joins TRBV29-1 to TRBJ2-2. Germline loops: CDR1 SQVTM, CDR2 ANQGSEA. This CDR3 is built from 14 residues. This chain's CDR3 is CSARQSANTGELFF.

The chain joins TRBV7-3 to TRBJ2-1. Germline V lookup: CDR1 SGHTA, CDR2 FQGTGA. CDR3 length: 14 amino acids. The CDR3 sequence is CASSWSGSGDEQFF. Complete variable domain (other parts from reference TRBV7-3 and TRBJ2-1): GAGVSQTPSNKVTEKGKYVELRCDPISGHTALYWYRQSLGQGPEFLIYFQGTGAADDSGLPNDRFFAVRPEGSVSTLKIQRTERGDSAVYLCASSWSGSGDEQFFGPGTRLTVL.

The chain couples TRBV11-3 to TRBJ2-2. This CDR3 region has 18 residues. The V gene's germline CDR1 is SGHNT and CDR2 YENEEA. The CDR3 protein is CASSPEFTDLNTAGELFF.

V gene TRBV27 combines with J gene TRBJ2-5; TCRdb's D call, TRBD1, is unchecked because there is no DNA. The CDR3 spans 16 residues. Germline CDR1 reads MNHEY; CDR2 reads SMNVEV (reference sequence). CDR3 region: CASSLLGTTTVETQYF.

The J gene is TRBJ2-2, the V gene TRBV6-6; TCRdb reports TRBD2, a call that lacks DNA to check it against. The CDR3 covers 17 residues. Germline-derived CDR1 and CDR2 are MNHNY and SVGAGI (reference sequence). The CDR3 protein is CASSLIPSPRVPGELFF.

This clonotype is classed as medium-sized by frequency. This sequence joins TRBV28 and TRBJ1-2; lacking DNA, the TRBD1 call made by TCRdb goes unchecked. The CDR3 has 14 residues. Germline V CDR1 and CDR2: MDHEN, SYDVKM. CDR3 residues: CASLVRGPNYGYTF.

The chain couples TRBV5-5 to TRBJ2-3; without DNA, the TCRdb call of TRBD2 cannot be checked. The CDR3 extends over 21 amino acids. Germline V CDR1 and CDR2: SGHKS, YYEKEE (reference sequence). This CDR3 reads CASSLTNHLAGRLTSTDTQYF.

This chain uses TRBV28 with TRBJ2-7. CDR1 and CDR2 from the germline V gene are MDHEN and SYDVKM. The CDR3 extends over 15 amino acids. The CDR3 sequence is CASSLSPVTAYEQYF.

The chain joins TRBV19 to TRBJ2-7; no DNA is available, so the TRBD1 call from TCRdb remains unchecked. Germline V lookup: CDR1 LNHDA, CDR2 SQIVND (reference sequence). This CDR3 spans 14 amino acids. CDR3 sequence reads: CASSPGTIGYEQYF. Combining the CDR3 with reference TRBV19 and TRBJ2-7 gives the whole variable domain DGGITQSPKYLFRKEGQNVTLSCEQNLNHDAMYWYRQDPGQGLRLIYYSQIVNDFQKGDIAEGYSVSREKKESFPLTVTSAQKNPTAFYLCASSPGTIGYEQYFGPGTRLTVT.